Listed here is a single T cell receptor (beta chain). Its target is not known. This entry belongs to a study of beta chain features in type 1 diabetes. In the study overall: The study found patients and healthy donors alike in age, gender and cell yields. Study observations and caveats: TCRB CDR3 length was moderately but significantly reduced in all four CD4+ subsets of Type 1 diabetes patients. Insertions were fewer and deletions more numerous at VDJ junctions in type 1 diabetes patients.

V shed 5 bases, J shed 2 bases, and the junction held 5 bases outside the gene matches. The CDR3 is 14 amino acids. CDR1 PRHDT and CDR2 FYEKMQ come from the germline V gene (reference sequence). Investigators reverse transcribed all isolated RNA, so they sequenced expressed TCRB transcripts. Clones were read by immunoSEQ multiplex PCR, and TCRdb kept only the in-frame ones, dropping some. Among about 120,000 clones listed, 15% to 20% were seen once. Populations isolated by sorting all had purity greater than 95%. The chain has TRBV13 and TRBJ2-5; 7 bases agree with TRBD2. The sample was central memory CD4+ T cells from blood. The TCR comes from a young man with type 1 diabetes. The CDR3 nucleotides are TGTGCCAGCAGCAAACTAGCGACACAAGAGACCCAGTACTTC. Its protein product is CASSKLATQETQYF.